Shown below are 25 T cell receptor beta chains from a single sample sequenced in a study of HIV-infected patients and healthy controls. Reverse transcription used around 500 ng RNA and constant-region primers for alpha and beta. Each of the alpha and beta chains got its own library through chain-specific third strand synthesis with indices. TCRdb itself ran the 5' RACE reads through MiXCR, one entry per CDR3 protein. This sample has approximately 13,000 distinct CDR3 sequences, with roughly an eighth found just once. Roughly three months, about 14 weeks, into antiretroviral therapy, follow-up blood was collected. Whole blood was used without fractionation, so all unsorted peripheral T cells were included. The source material was blood, sampled during antiretroviral therapy. All receptors derive from an adult with HIV infection. The donor label of this sample is uncertain.

In this sample, this clonotype turned up many times. The rearrangement links TRBV11-2 to TRBJ2-1; D is ambiguous. V was pared by 4 bases and J by 0 bases, with 10 bases between. The CDR3 loop spans 15 amino acids. CDR1 and CDR2 from the germline V gene are SGHAT and FQNNGV. CDR3 nucleotide sequence: TGTGCCAGCAGCTCAACCCTGAGCTCCTACAATGAGCAGTTCTTC. It translates to CASSSTLSSYNEQFF.

This chain joins TRBV7-2 and TRBJ2-1; D is ambiguous. The ends were cut back, 6 bases at V and 9 bases at J, with 15 bases in the middle. The CDR3 spans 13 residues. CDR1 is SGHTA, CDR2 FQGNSA, per germline. In DNA form, the CDR3 reads TGTGCCAGCAGTTTCCTATTTGAAGGTGAGCAGTTCTTC. This codes for CASSFLFEGEQFF.

For this clonotype: This may stem from a read error, because a much larger clone lies one nucleotide away. The rearrangement joins TRBV4-1 to TRBJ1-1; D is undetermined. Germline V gene sequence: CDR1 MGHRA, CDR2 YSYEKL. The CDR3 extends over 16 amino acids. CDR3: CVSSQDSGNMNTEAFF. The CDR3 nucleotides read TGCGTCAGCAGCCAAGATTCGGGAAACATGAACACTGAAGCTTTCTTT.

This clonotype appeared once. A much larger clone lies one base from this, so it may be a read error. V and J are TRBV7-9 and TRBJ2-7, with D perhaps matching TRBD1 (5 bases). The germline V gene has CDR1 SEHNR and CDR2 FQNEAQ (reference sequence). The V end lost 1 base, the J end lost 4 bases, and 11 bases lay between the germline ends. CDR3 size: 14 residues. The CDR3, as DNA: TGTGCCAGCAGCTTAGAAGGGGCGCAGTACGAGCAGTACTTC. Protein: CASSLEGAQYEQYF.

This clonotype was recorded at least ten times. The CDR3 nucleotides are TGCAGTGCAGTAGGACAGCAAGAGACCCAGTACTTC. This codes for CSAVGQQETQYF. V and J are TRBV20-1 and TRBJ2-5, with D perhaps TRBD1 (6 bases). V was cut by 6 bases and J by 2 bases, with 10 bases left in between. Germline lookup yields CDR1 DFQATT and CDR2 SNEGSKA (reference sequence). This CDR3 contains 12 residues.

By frequency in the sample, this clonotype is medium-sized. V is TRBV4-2 and J is TRBJ2-1; 7 nucleotides agree with TRBD1. This CDR3 is 15 amino acids long. The junction had 5 bases not matched to a gene; V was cut back by 2 bases and J by 4 bases. CDR1 and CDR2 (germline): LGHNA, YNFKEQ. The CDR3 DNA is TGTGCCAGCAGCCAATATAGACAGGGTTACAATGAGCAGTTCTTC. It codes for CASSQYRQGYNEQFF.

V and J are TRBV7-6 and TRBJ2-2, with a possible D match to TRBD1 (5 bases). The CDR3 covers 13 residues. Trimming pared 5 bases from V and 3 bases from J, leaving 7 bases between. The germline gives CDR1 SGHVS, CDR2 FNYEAQ. CDR3 coding DNA: TGTGCCAGCAGCCTGACAGACACCGGGGAGCTGTTTTTT. This gives the protein CASSLTDTGELFF.

J is TRBJ1-1 and V is TRBV7-8; D is possibly TRBD1 (6 bases). Trimming cost V 6 bases and J 1 base, with 18 bases left between them. This CDR3 is 16 amino acids long. Germline V lookup: CDR1 SGHVS, CDR2 FQNEAQ. CDR3 sequence: CASRSDRRAGNTEAFF. CDR3 in DNA: TGTGCCAGCAGATCCGACAGGAGGGCCGGGAACACTGAAGCTTTCTTT.

The chain is built from TRBV15 and TRBJ2-1; 7 bases map to TRBD2. The V segment lost 3 bases and the J segment 4 bases; nucleotides outside the gene matches: 6. This CDR3 is built from 15 residues. Germline CDR1 LNHNV, CDR2 YYDKDF (reference sequence). In nucleotides, the CDR3 is TGTGCCACCAGCAGGGACTGGGGGGGTTACAATGAGCAGTTCTTC. Protein: CATSRDWGGYNEQFF.

This clonotype has at least ten counts. This chain joins TRBV19 and TRBJ1-5, with TRBD1 identical over 8 bases. V shed 3 bases, J shed 4 bases, and the junction held 2 bases outside the gene matches. Germline V lookup: CDR1 LNHDA, CDR2 SQIVND (reference sequence). CDR3 length: 14 amino acids. CDR3 sequence (DNA): TGTGCCAGTAGTATTGGGGACAGGAATCAGCCCCAGCATTTT. Protein: CASSIGDRNQPQHF. The whole variable domain, remainder taken from reference TRBV19 and TRBJ1-5, is DGGITQSPKYLFRKEGQNVTLSCEQNLNHDAMYWYRQDPGQGLRLIYYSQIVNDFQKGDIAEGYSVSREKKESFPLTVTSAQKNPTAFYLCASSIGDRNQPQHFGDGTRLSIL.

This clonotype was counted ten times or more. The genes are TRBV7-2 and TRBJ2-3; D might be TRBD1 or TRBD2, each matching 5 bases. The CDR3 is 14 amino acids. V dropped 4 bases and J dropped 6 bases, with 14 bases sitting between them. Per the germline V gene, CDR1 is SGHTA and CDR2 is FQGNSA. CDR3: CASSWDLGPDTQYF. The CDR3, as DNA: TGTGCCAGCAGCTGGGATTTGGGACCCGATACGCAGTATTTT.

This clonotype was recorded many times. This chain links TRBV4-1 with TRBJ2-1, with D tentatively TRBD1 (6 bases). The germline V gene has CDR1 MGHRA and CDR2 YSYEKL. V shed 0 bases and J shed 0 bases, with 9 bases lying between them. The CDR3 has 16 amino acids. The CDR3 DNA follows: TGCGCCAGCAGCCAAGAAGACAGGACCTCCTACAATGAGCAGTTCTTC. It is translated as CASSQEDRTSYNEQFF.

The sample holds many counts of this clonotype. V is TRBV27 and J is TRBJ2-3; 10 positions agree with TRBD2. The CDR3 totals 16 residues. Germline V lookup: CDR1 MNHEY, CDR2 SMNVEV (reference sequence). V trimming: 6 bases; J trimming: 3 bases; junction bases outside the gene matches: 9. The CDR3 here is CASRLTSGKLTDTQYF. CDR3 bases: TGTGCCAGCAGACTAACTAGCGGGAAGTTGACAGATACGCAGTATTTT.

This clonotype has a count of ten or more. The chain is built from TRBV20-1 and TRBJ2-5; D unclear. The ends were cut back, 8 bases at V and 4 bases at J, with 14 bases in the middle. CDR3 size: 12 residues. Germline assignment: CDR1 DFQATT and CDR2 SNEGSKA (reference sequence). CDR3 DNA sequence: TGCAGTACCGGTCCGAGACGAGAGACCCAGTACTTC. Residues: CSTGPRRETQYF.

The gene calls are TRBV20-1 and TRBJ2-7, with TRBD1 matching 7 bases. The CDR3 runs to 14 residues. The junction had 5 bases not matched to a gene; V was cut back by 3 bases and J by 0 bases. Germline V gene data show CDR1 as DFQATT and CDR2 as SNEGSKA (reference sequence). The CDR3 DNA reads TGCAGTGCTAGCCGAGGGGGCCTCTCCTACGAGCAGTACTTC. Protein: CSASRGGLSYEQYF.

This clonotype was counted at least ten times. The chain couples TRBV20-1 to TRBJ2-7; TRBD2 matches at 10 bases. Trimming cost V 4 bases and J 7 bases; bases outside gene matches: 13. The CDR3 has 15 amino acids. Germline assignment: CDR1 DFQATT and CDR2 SNEGSKA (reference sequence). CDR3 DNA sequence: TGCAGTGCTAACACCCCCGGGACTAGCGCCGTGGAGCAGTACTTC. Protein product: CSANTPGTSAVEQYF.

V is TRBV7-2 and J is TRBJ2-7, with 10 bases aligning to TRBD1. The germline V gene has CDR1 SGHTA and CDR2 FQGNSA. V shed 9 bases and J 1 base; nucleotides not matched to a gene: 3. CDR3 size: 13 residues. Here the CDR3 reads CASRDRGSYEQYF. In DNA form, the CDR3 reads TGTGCCAGTCGGGACAGGGGATCCTACGAGCAGTACTTC.

This clonotype was seen at least ten times. The chain employs TRBV6-1 and TRBJ2-7, with no clear D. V was shortened by 5 bases and J by 4 bases, with 15 bases between the two germline ends. The CDR3 runs 14 residues. Germline CDR1 is MNHNS and CDR2 is SASEGT. CDR3 nucleotide sequence: TGTGCCAGCAGTCCAAGCCTGGGTTCTTACGAGCAGTACTTC. This codes for CASSPSLGSYEQYF.

This clonotype showed up many times. The rearrangement uses TRBV27 and TRBJ1-1; D is unresolved. The CDR3 is made up of 13 amino acids. The germline V gene has CDR1 MNHEY and CDR2 SMNVEV (reference sequence). Trimming took off 5 bases at V and 4 bases at J, with 11 bases between the two ends. The CDR3 region is CASSLRGTTEAFF. The CDR3 nucleotides are TGTGCCAGCAGTCTCCGGGGAACCACTGAAGCTTTCTTT.

The table lists this clonotype with many counts. The chain is built from TRBV5-1 and TRBJ2-7; D is unclear. The CDR3 is 11 amino acids. Per the germline V gene, CDR1 is SGHRS and CDR2 is YFSETQ. Trimming left V 2 bases short and J 5 bases short, with 5 bases between. CDR3 in amino acids: CASSLGHEQYF. DNA of the CDR3: TGCGCCAGCAGCTTAGGACACGAGCAGTACTTC.

The sample holds many counts of this clonotype. This chain joins TRBV11-2 and TRBJ2-7; 8 bases match TRBD1. Germline CDR1 reads SGHAT; CDR2 reads FQNNGV. The CDR3 spans 14 residues. With 4 bases clipped from V and 2 bases from J, the junction kept 4 bases outside the gene matches. Written as DNA, the CDR3 is TGTGCCAGCAGCTCACACAGGGGGACCTACGAGCAGTACTTC. Translation gives CASSSHRGTYEQYF.

This clonotype was picked up many times. The V and J genes are TRBV20-1 and TRBJ1-5, with D possibly being TRBD1 (5 bases). Germline CDR1 and CDR2: DFQATT and SNEGSKA (reference sequence). The CDR3 has 13 residues. The CDR3 region has the DNA TGCTCCTTTGCAGGACACGGAAATCAGCCCCAGCATTTT. Translated: CSFAGHGNQPQHF.

The chain combines TRBV27 with TRBJ1-2; D is ambiguous. The germline CDR1 and CDR2 sequences are MNHEY and SMNVEV (reference sequence). The V gene lost 7 bases and the J gene lost 8 bases, with 11 bases spanning the gap. The CDR3 sequence is 11 residues long. This CDR3 is CASKSVKGYTF. CDR3 DNA: TGTGCCAGCAAATCAGTGAAGGGCTACACCTTC.

Many counts were recorded for this clonotype. This sequence joins TRBV5-6 and TRBJ2-1; D is undetermined. The V end lost 4 bases, the J end lost 8 bases, and 13 bases lay between the germline ends. Germline V gene lookup returns CDR1 SGHDT and CDR2 YYEEEE. CDR3 length: 13 residues. CDR3 sequence (DNA): TGTGCCAGCAGCCCCATATCAGTCCATGAGCAGTTCTTC. Amino acids: CASSPISVHEQFF.

This clonotype appeared many times. The chain couples TRBV9 to TRBJ2-3, with D tentatively TRBD2 (6 bases). This CDR3 comprises 16 residues. Germline CDR1 reads SGDLS; CDR2 reads YYNGEE. The V gene lost 0 bases and the J gene lost 0 bases, with 11 bases spanning the gap. CDR3 sequence reads: CASSVASGYSTDTQYF. DNA for the CDR3: TGTGCCAGCAGCGTAGCGAGCGGGTATAGCACAGATACGCAGTATTTT. Together with reference TRBV9 and TRBJ2-3, the CDR3 gives the full variable domain: DSGVTQTPKHLITATGQRVTLRCSPRSGDLSVYWYQQSLDQGLQFLIQYYNGEERAKGNILERFSAQQFPDLHSELNLSSLELGDSALYFCASSVASGYSTDTQYFGPGTRLTVL.